This T cell receptor (beta chain) comes out of a study of blood T cell repertoires in COVID-19 (TCRdb year 2020). Notes on the research overall: The collaborator samples originated in the United States, Italy and Spain and spanned the acute and convalescent phases of COVID-19. Where available, HLA class I and class II types were obtained from metadata supplied by the sample provider rather than from assay-based typing. The dataset comprised deeply sampled blood TCRbeta repertoires from subjects exposed to, actively infected with, or recovered from COVID-19. The repertoires were released in a freely available public database meant as a resource for research on the immune response to SARS-CoV-2. The prospective study material was composed of cDNA or gDNA derived from T cells, B-cell-depleted T cells, or PBMCs. The sample metadata nearly always contained a de-identified subject ID, COVID-19 status, age in years and sex. Samples came from the ongoing ImmuneRACE study (first 160 participants) plus 1,254 subjects from 6 global collaborators. Points the paper makes about the study in general: Clinical and demographic metadata were provided uncurated, with the amount varying by source and participant.

TCRbeta CDR3 regions were amplified from genomic DNA using the immunoSEQ Assay, a bias-controlled multiplex PCR. On the study's bioinformatics: The number of nucleated cells in each sample was estimated from the amplification of reference gene primers within the assay. Sequence reads were collapsed and filtered to measure the absolute abundance of every unique TCRbeta CDR3 rearrangement. Productive Simpson clonality was computed per sample as the square root of Simpson's diversity index over productive rearrangements. In TCRdb, the immuneACCESS table is reduced to in-frame sequences with V and J assigned. These tables do not hold every clone; where another copy was compared, an unresolved V gene accounts for under half, and the others remain unexplained. The DNA gave D and trimming, while V, J and clone size come from that table. Present in this sample are 130,000 or so clones, approximately 87% of which were seen just once. Clones ranked in the top ten supply about 2% of the sample.

Each collaborating institution followed its own protocols to collect whole blood in K2EDTA tubes. For TCRbeta analysis, collaborators shipped samples as frozen whole blood, isolated PBMCs, or DNA extracted from either of those sample types. In the case of this clone: It lacks a known antigen. Per-base qualities were not stored, and no clone one base away is much larger.

The germline V gene sets CDR1 to ENHRY and CDR2 to SYGVKD. Measured from the cysteine to the phenylalanine, the CDR3 is 16 residues long. The entry retains the CDR3 DNA only, 48 bases that are in frame from base 1. At the junction V is shortened by 4 bases and J by 10 bases; bases outside the gene matches: 12. The material sequenced was peripheral blood. This clonotype originated in a man aged 70-80 years with active COVID-19. The chain couples TRBV10-3 to TRBJ1-6, with 8 bases matching TRBD1. The DNA is as follows: TGTGCCATCAGTGGGATCCAGGGGGCGCGGGAATCACCCCTCCACTTT. It translates to CAISGIQGARESPLHF.